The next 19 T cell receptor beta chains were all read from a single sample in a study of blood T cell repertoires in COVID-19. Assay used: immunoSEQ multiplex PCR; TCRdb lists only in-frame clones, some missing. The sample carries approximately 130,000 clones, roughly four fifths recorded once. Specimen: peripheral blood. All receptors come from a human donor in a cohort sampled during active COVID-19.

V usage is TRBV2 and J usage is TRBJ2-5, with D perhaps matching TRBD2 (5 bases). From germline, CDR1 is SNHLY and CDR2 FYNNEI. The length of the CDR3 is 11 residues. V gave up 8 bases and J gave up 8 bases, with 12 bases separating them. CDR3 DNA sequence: TGTGCCAGCGTCATGAGCGGAACCCAGTACTTC. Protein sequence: CASVMSGTQYF.

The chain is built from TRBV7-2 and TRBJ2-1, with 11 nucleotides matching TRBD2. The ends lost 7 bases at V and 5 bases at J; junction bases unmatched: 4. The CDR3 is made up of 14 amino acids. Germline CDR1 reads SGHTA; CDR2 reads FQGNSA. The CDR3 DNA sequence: TGTGCCAGCAAAACTAGCGGGGGCCACAATGAGCAGTTCTTC. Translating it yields CASKTSGGHNEQFF. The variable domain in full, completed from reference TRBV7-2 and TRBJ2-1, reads GAGVSQSPSNKVTEKGKDVELRCDPISGHTALYWYRQSLGQGLEFLIYFQGNSAPDKSGLPSDRFSAERTGGSVSTLTIQRTQQEDSAVYLCASKTSGGHNEQFFGPGTRLTVL.

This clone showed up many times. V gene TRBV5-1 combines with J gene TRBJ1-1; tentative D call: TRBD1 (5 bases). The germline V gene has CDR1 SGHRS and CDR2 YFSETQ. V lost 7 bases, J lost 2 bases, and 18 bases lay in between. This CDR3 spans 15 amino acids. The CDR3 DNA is TGCGCCAGCCAAACAGGCCATGCGGGAAACACTGAAGCTTTCTTT. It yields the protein CASQTGHAGNTEAFF.

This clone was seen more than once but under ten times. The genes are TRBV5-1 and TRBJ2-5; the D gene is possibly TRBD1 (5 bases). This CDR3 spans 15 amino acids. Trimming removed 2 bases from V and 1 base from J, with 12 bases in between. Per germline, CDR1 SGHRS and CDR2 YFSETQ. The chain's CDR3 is CASSLSGPPQETQYF. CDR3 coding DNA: TGCGCCAGCAGCTTATCAGGGCCTCCCCAAGAGACCCAGTACTTC.

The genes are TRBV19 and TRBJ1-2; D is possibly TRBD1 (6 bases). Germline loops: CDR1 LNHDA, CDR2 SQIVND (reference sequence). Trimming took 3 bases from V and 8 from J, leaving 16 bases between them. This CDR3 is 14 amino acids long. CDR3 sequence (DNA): TGTGCCAGTAGTATTATCGGGACACCTACAGGCTACACCTTC. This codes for CASSIIGTPTGYTF.

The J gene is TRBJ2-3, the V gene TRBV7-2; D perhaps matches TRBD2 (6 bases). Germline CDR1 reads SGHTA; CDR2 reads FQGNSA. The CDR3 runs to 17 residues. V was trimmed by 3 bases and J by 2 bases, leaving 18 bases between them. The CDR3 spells CASSFRRVNPLTDTQYF. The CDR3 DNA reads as TGTGCCAGCAGCTTCCGGAGGGTAAACCCACTCACAGATACGCAGTATTTT.

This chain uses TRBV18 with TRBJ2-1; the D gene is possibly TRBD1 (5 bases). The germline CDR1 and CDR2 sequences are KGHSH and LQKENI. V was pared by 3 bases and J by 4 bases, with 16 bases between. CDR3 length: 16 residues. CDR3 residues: CASSPREGAIYNEQFF. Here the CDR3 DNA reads TGTGCCAGCTCACCTCGAGAAGGGGCGATATACAATGAGCAGTTCTTC. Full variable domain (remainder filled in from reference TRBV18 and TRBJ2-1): NAGVMQNPRHLVRRRGQEARLRCSPMKGHSHVYWYRQLPEEGLKFMVYLQKENIIDESGMPKERFSAEFPKEGPSILRIQQVVRGDSAAYFCASSPREGAIYNEQFFGPGTRLTVL.

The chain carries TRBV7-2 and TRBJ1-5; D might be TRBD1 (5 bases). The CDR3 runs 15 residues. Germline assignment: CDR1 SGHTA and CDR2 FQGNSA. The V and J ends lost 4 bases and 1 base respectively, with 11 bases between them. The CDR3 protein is CASSSWAGSNQPQHF. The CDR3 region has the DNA TGTGCCAGCAGCTCGTGGGCAGGGAGCAATCAGCCCCAGCATTTT.

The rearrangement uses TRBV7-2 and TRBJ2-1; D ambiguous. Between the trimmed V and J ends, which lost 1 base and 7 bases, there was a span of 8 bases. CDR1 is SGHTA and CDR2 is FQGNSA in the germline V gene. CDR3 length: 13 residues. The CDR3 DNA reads TGTGCCAGCAGCTTAGGGTGGCCTAATGAGCAGTTCTTC. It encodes CASSLGWPNEQFF.

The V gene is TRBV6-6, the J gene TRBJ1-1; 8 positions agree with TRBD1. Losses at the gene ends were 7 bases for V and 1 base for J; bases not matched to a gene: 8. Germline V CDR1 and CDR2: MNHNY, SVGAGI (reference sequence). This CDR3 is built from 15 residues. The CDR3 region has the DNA TGTGCCAGCACCCCCGGGGACAGGAAGAACACTGAAGCTTTCTTT. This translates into CASTPGDRKNTEAFF.

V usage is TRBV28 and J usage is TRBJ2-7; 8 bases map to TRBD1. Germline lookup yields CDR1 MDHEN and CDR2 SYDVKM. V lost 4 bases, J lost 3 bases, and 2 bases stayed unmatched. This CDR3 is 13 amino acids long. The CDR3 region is CASSYGQGYEQYF. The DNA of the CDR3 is TGTGCCAGCAGTTACGGACAGGGCTACGAGCAGTACTTC.

CDR3 loop: CASSYRGRYEQYF. CDR3 sequence (DNA): TGTGCCAGCAGTTACCGGGGTCGCTACGAGCAGTACTTC. V is TRBV6-2 or TRBV6-3 and J is TRBJ2-7, with D maybe TRBD2 (5 bases). CDR3 length: 13 amino acids. Trimming removed 2 bases from V and 3 bases from J, with 8 bases in between. CDR1 is MNHEY and CDR2 is SVGEGT in the germline V gene.

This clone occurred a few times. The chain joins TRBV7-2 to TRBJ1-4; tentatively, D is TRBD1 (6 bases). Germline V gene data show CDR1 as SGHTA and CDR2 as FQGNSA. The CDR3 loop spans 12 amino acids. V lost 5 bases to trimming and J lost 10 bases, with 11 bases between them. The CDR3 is CASSRTDRKLFF. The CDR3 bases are TGTGCCAGCAGCCGGACAGACCGAAAACTGTTTTTT.

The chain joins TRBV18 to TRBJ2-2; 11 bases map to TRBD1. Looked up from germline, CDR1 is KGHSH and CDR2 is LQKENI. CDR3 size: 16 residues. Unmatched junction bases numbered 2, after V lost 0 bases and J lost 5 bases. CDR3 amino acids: CASSPPGTGGTGELFF. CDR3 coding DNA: TGTGCCAGCTCACCACCCGGGACAGGGGGAACCGGGGAGCTGTTTTTT.

The CDR3 loop is CASSDPGTSGGAHEQFF. CDR3 in DNA: TGCGCCAGCAGTGACCCCGGGACTAGCGGGGGGGCCCATGAGCAGTTCTTC. The V and J genes are TRBV10-1 and TRBJ2-1, with 16 bases aligning to TRBD2. This CDR3 spans 17 amino acids. The germline V gene has CDR1 WNHNN and CDR2 SYGVQD (reference sequence). V shed 3 bases and J 8 bases; nucleotides not matched to a gene: 7.

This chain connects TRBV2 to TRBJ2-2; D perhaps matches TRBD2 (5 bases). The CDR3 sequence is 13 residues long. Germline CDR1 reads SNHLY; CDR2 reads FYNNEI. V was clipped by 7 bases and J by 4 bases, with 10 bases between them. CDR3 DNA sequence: TGTGCCAGCAACAGTCGGGGCACCGGGGAGCTGTTTTTT. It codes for CASNSRGTGELFF.

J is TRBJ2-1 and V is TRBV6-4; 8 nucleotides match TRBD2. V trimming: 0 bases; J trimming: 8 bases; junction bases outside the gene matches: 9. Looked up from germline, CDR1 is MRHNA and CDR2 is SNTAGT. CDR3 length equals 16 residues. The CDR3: CASSDSLSGALDEQFF. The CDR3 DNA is TGTGCCAGCAGTGACTCGCTTAGCGGGGCTTTAGATGAGCAGTTCTTC.

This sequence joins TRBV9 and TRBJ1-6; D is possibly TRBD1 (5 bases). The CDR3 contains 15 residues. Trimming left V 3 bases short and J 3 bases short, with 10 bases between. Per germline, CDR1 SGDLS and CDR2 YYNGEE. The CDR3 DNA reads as TGTGCCAGCAGCGCGTACAGGAACTATAATTCACCCCTCCACTTT. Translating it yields CASSAYRNYNSPLHF.

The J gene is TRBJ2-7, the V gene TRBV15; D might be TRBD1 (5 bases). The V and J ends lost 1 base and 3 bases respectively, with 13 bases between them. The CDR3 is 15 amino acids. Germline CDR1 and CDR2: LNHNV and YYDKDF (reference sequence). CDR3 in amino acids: CATSRGVEQVYEQYF. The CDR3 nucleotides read TGTGCCACCAGCAGAGGCGTCGAACAGGTCTACGAGCAGTACTTC.